The T cell receptor beta chain under discussion was sequenced for a study of T cells in narcolepsy. Whole-study results and caveats: Autoreactive clonotypes reportedly recurred in blood of same and different patients, not controls.

A word on this clone: The antigen is undetermined.

The germline V gene encodes CDR1 MDHEN and CDR2 SYDVKM. Trimming pared 6 bases from V and 14 bases from J, leaving 17 bases between. The CDR3 extends over 12 amino acids. Sequencing used immunoSEQ multiplex PCR; TCRdb keeps in-frame clones, though not all of them. The repertoire holds over 25,000 clones, almost 90% seen once, with 1% to 1.5% in the top ten. The chain carries TRBV28 and TRBJ2-1; weak D call: TRBD2 (5 bases). This receptor was obtained from a human donor with narcolepsy. Sample: CD45RA- memory CD4+ T cells from PBMCs. CDR3 coding DNA: TGTGCCAGCAGAACCCCCGGGGTACGAGAGTTCTTC. It encodes CASRTPGVREFF.